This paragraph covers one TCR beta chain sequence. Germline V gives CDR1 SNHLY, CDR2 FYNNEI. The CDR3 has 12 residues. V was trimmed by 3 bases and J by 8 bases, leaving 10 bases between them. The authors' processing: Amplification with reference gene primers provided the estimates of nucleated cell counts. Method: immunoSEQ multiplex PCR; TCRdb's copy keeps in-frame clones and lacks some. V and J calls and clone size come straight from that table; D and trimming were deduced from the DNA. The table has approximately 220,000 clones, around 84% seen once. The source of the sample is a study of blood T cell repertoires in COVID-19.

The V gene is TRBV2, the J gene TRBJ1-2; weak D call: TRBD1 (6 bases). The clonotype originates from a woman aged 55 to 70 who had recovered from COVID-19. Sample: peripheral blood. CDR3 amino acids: CASSEGAEGYTF. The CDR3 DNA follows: TGTGCCAGCAGTGAGGGGGCGGAGGGCTACACCTTC.